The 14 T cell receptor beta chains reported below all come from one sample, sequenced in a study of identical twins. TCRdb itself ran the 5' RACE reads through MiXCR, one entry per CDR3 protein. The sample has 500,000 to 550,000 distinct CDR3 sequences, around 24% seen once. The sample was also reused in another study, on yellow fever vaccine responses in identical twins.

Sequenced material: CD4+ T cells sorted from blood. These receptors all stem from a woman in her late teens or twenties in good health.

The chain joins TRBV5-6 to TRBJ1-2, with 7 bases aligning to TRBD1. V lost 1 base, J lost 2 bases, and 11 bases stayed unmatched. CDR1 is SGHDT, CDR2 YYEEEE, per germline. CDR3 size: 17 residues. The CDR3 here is CASSLTQGWEINYGYTF. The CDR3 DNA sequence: TGTGCCAGCAGCTTGACACAGGGGTGGGAAATAAACTATGGCTACACCTTC.

In DNA form, the CDR3 reads TGTGCCAGTAGGCTAGCGGGGGGGGCCGGGGAGCTGTTTTTT. Translated: CASRLAGGAGELFF. This sequence joins TRBV19 and TRBJ2-2, with 12 bases lining up with TRBD2. CDR1 and CDR2 from the germline V gene are LNHDA and SQIVND (reference sequence). The CDR3 spans 14 residues. V gave up 6 bases and J gave up 6 bases; unmatched junction bases: 2.

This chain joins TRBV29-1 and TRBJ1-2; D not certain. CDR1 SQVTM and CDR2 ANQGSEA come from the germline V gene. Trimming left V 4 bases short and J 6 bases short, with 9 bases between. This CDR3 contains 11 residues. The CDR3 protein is CSVGDIDGYTF. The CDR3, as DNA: TGCAGCGTTGGCGACATAGATGGCTACACCTTC.

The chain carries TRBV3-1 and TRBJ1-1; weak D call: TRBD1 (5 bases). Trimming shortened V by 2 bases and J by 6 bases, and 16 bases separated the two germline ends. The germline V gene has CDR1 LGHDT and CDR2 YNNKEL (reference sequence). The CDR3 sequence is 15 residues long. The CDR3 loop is CASSQPSMGGAEAFF. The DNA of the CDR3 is TGTGCCAGCAGCCAACCCTCGATGGGGGGTGCTGAAGCTTTCTTT.

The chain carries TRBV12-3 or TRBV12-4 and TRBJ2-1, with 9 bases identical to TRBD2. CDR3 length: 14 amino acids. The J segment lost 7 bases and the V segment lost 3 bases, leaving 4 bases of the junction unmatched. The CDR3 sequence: CASSFMLAGNEQFF. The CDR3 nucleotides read TGTGCCAGCAGTTTCATGCTAGCGGGGAATGAGCAGTTCTTC.

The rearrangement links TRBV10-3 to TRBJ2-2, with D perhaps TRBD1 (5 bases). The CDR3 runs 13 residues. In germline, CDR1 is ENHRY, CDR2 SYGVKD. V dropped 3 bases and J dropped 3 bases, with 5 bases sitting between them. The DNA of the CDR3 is TGTGCCATCAGTGAAGGGGACACCGGGGAGCTGTTTTTT. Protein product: CAISEGDTGELFF.

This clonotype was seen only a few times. CDR3 DNA: TGCGGCTCTCACGGCGGGGTAGCGGGAGGTAGGGGACCCTACAATGAGCAGTTCTTC. It is translated as CGSHGGVAGGRGPYNEQFF. J is TRBJ2-1 and V is TRBV10-1; 10 bases line up with TRBD2. There are 19 residues in the CDR3. The germline CDR1 and CDR2 sequences are WNHNN and SYGVQD (reference sequence).

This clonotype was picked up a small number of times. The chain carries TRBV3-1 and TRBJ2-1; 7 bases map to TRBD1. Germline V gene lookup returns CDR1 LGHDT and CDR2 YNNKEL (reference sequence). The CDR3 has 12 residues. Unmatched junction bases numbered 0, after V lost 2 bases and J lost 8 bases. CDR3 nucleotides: TGTGCCAGCAGCCAAACAGGGGATGAGCAGTTCTTC. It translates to CASSQTGDEQFF.

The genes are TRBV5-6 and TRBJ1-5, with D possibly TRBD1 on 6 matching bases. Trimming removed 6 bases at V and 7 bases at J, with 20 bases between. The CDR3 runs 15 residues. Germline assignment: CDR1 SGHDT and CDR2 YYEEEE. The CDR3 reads CASNNPRGVGQPQHF. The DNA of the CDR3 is TGTGCCAGCAACAACCCCAGGGGAGTCGGACAGCCCCAGCATTTT.

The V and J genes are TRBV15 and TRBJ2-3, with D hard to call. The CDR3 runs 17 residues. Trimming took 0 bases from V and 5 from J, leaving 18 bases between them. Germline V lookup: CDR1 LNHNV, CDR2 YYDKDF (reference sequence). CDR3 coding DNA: TGTGCCACCAGCAGAGAGCCCTCCTGGACCCTTCGAGATACGCAGTATTTT. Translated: CATSREPSWTLRDTQYF.

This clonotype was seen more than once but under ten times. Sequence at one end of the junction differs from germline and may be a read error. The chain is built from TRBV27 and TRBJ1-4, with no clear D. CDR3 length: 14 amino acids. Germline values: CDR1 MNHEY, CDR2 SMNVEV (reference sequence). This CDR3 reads CASSPDGPNEKLLF. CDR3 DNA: TGTGCCAGCAGTCCAGACGGGCCCAATGAAAAACTGCTTTTT. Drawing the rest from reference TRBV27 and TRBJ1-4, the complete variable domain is EAQVTQNPRYLITVTGKKLTVTCSQNMNHEYMSWYRQDPGLGLRQIYYSMNVEVTDKGDVPEGYKVSRKEKRNFPLILESPSPNQTSLYFCASSPDGPNEKLLFGSGTQLSVL.

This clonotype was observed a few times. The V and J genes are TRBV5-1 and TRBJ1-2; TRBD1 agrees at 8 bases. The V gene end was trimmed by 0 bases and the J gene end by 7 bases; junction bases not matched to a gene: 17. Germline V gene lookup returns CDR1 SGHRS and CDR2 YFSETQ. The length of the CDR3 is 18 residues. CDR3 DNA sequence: TGCGCCAGCAGCTTGGTGAGGACAGGGCTTGATCTGGATACTGGCTACACCTTC. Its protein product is CASSLVRTGLDLDTGYTF.

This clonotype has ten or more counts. This CDR3 reads CASRQTSGASDTQYF. The CDR3, as DNA: TGCGCCAGCAGACAGACTAGCGGGGCTTCAGATACGCAGTATTTT. The V and J genes are TRBV5-1 and TRBJ2-3; the match to TRBD2 covers 11 bases. After removal of 5 bases from V and 4 bases from J, the junction contained 6 bases not matched to a gene. The CDR3 is 15 residues long. Germline assignment: CDR1 SGHRS and CDR2 YFSETQ. Full variable domain (missing parts from reference TRBV5-1 and TRBJ2-3): KAGVTQTPRYLIKTRGQQVTLSCSPISGHRSVSWYQQTPGQGLQFLFEYFSETQRNKGNFPGRFSGRQFSNSRSEMNVSTLELGDSALYLCASRQTSGASDTQYFGPGTRLTVL.

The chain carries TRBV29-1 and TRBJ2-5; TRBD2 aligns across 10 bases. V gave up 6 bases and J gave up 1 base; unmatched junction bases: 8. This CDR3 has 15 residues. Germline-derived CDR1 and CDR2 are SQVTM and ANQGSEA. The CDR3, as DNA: TGCAGCGTATCTTTGGGACTAGCGCCCCAAGAGACCCAGTACTTC. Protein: CSVSLGLAPQETQYF.